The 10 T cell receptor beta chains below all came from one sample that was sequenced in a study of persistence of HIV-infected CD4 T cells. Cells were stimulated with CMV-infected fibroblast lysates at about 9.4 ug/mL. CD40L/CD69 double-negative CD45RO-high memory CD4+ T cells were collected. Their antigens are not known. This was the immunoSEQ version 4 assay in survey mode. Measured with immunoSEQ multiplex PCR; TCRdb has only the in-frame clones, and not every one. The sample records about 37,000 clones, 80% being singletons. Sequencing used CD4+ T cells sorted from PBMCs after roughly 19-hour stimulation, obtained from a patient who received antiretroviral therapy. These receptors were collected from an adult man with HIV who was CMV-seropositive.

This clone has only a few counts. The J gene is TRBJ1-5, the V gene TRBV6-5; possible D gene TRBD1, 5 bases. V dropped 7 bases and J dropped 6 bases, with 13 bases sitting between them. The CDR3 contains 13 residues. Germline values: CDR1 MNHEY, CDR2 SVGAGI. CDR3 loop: CASTQVTSQPQHF. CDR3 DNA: TGTGCCAGCACACAGGTAACTTCTCAGCCCCAGCATTTT.

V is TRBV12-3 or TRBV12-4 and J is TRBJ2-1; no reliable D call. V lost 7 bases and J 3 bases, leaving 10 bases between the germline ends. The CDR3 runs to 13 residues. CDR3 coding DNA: TGTGCCAGCACCCGGACCATCTACAATGAGCAGTTCTTC. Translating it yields CASTRTIYNEQFF.

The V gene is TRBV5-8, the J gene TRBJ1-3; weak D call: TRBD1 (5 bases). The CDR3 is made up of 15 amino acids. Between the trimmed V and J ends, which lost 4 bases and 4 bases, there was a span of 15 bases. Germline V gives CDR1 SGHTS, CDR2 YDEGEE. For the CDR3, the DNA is TGTGCCAGCAGCACCGGGGGGACTACCGGAAACACCATATATTTT. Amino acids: CASSTGGTTGNTIYF.

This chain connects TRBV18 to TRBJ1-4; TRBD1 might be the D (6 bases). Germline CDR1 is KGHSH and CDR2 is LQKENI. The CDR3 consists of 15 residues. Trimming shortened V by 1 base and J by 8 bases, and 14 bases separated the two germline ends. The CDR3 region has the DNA TGTGCCAGCTCACCACAGGCAGGGGAGGACGAAAAACTGTTTTTT. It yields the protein CASSPQAGEDEKLFF. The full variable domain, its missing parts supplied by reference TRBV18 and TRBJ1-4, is NAGVMQNPRHLVRRRGQEARLRCSPMKGHSHVYWYRQLPEEGLKFMVYLQKENIIDESGMPKERFSAEFPKEGPSILRIQQVVRGDSAAYFCASSPQAGEDEKLFFGSGTQLSVL.

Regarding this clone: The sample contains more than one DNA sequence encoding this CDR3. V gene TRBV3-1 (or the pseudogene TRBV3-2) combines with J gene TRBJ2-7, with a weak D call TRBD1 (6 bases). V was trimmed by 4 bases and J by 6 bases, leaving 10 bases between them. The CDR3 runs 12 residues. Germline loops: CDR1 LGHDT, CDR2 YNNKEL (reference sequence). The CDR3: CASSRRGAEQYF. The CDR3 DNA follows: TGTGCCAGCAGCCGCAGGGGAGCCGAGCAGTACTTC.

The CDR3 loop reads CSVEDRQGNTGELFF. The CDR3 nucleotides are TGCAGCGTTGAAGATCGGCAGGGAAACACCGGGGAGCTGTTTTTT. The chain combines TRBV29-1 with TRBJ2-2; D may be TRBD1 (5 bases). V was shortened by 0 bases and J by 2 bases, with 10 bases between the two germline ends. Germline lookup yields CDR1 SQVTM and CDR2 ANQGSEA. The CDR3 length is 15 residues.

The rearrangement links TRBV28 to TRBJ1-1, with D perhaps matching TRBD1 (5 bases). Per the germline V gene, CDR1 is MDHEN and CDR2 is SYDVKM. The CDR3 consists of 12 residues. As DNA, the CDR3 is TGTGCTTTGAGGGGTGTGGGCACTGAAGCTTTCTTT. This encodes CALRGVGTEAFF.

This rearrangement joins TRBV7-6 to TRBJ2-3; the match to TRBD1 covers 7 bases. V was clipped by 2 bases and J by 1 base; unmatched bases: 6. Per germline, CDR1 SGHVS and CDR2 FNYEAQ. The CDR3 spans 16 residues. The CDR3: CASSLRQGRGTDTQYF. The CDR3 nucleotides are TGTGCCAGCAGCTTACGACAGGGTAGGGGCACAGATACGCAGTATTTT.

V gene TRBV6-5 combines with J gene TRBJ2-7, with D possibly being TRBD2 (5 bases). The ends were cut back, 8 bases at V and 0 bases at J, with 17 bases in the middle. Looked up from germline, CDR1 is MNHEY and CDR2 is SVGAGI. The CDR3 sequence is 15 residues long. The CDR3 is CASARSGIDSYEQYF. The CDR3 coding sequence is TGTGCCAGCGCTCGTTCGGGAATAGACTCCTACGAGCAGTACTTC.

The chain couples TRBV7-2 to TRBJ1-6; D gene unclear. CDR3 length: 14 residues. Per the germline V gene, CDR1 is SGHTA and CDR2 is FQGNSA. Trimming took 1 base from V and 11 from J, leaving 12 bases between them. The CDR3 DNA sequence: TGTGCCAGCAGCTTAGAACATGAGAAGACACCCCTCCACTTT. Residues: CASSLEHEKTPLHF.